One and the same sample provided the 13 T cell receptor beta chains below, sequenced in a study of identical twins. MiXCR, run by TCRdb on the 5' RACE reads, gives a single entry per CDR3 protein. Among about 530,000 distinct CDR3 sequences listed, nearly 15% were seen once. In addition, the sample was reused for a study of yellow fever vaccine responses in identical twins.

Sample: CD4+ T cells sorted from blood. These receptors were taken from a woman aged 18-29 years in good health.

The CDR3 loop is CASSYSGQGARGYTF. As DNA, the CDR3 is TGTGCCAGCAGTTACTCGGGACAGGGGGCGCGTGGCTACACCTTC. The rearrangement uses TRBV6-2 or TRBV6-3 and TRBJ1-2; TRBD1 matches at 12 bases. Germline-derived CDR1 and CDR2 are MNHEY and SVGEGT. Trimming cost V 0 bases and J 7 bases; bases outside gene matches: 3. This CDR3 comprises 15 residues.

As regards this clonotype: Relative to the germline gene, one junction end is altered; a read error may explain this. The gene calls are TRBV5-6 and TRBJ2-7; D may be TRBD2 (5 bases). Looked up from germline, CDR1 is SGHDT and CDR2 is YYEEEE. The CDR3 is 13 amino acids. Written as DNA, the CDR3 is TGTGCCATCAGCCCCGGGGAAAGCTACGAGCAGTACTTC. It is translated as CAISPGESYEQYF.

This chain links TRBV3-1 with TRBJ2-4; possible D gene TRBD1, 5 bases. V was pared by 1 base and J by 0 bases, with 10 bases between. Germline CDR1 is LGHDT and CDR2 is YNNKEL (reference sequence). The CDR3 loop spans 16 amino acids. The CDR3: CASSQVSGLAKNIQYF. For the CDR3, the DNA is TGTGCCAGCAGCCAAGTATCAGGGCTAGCCAAAAACATTCAGTACTTC.

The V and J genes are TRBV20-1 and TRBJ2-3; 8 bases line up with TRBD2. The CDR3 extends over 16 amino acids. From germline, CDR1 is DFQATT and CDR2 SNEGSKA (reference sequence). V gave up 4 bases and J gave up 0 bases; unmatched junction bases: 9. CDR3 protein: CSATSGGGGSTDTQYF. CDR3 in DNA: TGCAGTGCTACCTCTGGCGGCGGGGGGAGCACAGATACGCAGTATTTT.

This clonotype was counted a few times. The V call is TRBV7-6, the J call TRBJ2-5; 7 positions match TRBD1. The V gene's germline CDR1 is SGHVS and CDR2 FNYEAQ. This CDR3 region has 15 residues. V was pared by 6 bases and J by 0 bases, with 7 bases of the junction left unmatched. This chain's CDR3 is CASRSGTEYQETQYF. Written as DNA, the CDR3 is TGTGCCAGCAGATCCGGGACAGAGTACCAAGAGACCCAGTACTTC.

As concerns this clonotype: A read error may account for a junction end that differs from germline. The DNA of the CDR3 is TGTGCCACTAAAGACAACAATGAAGCTTTCTTT. Protein sequence: CATKDNNEAFF. V usage is TRBV2 and J usage is TRBJ1-1; D gene ambiguous. The CDR3 extends over 11 amino acids. Germline V gives CDR1 SNHLY, CDR2 FYNNEI. The entire variable domain, with the rest obtained from reference TRBV2 and TRBJ1-1, is as follows: EPEVTQTPSHQVTQMGQEVILRCVPISNHLYFYWYRQILGQKVEFLVSFYNNEISEKSEIFDDQFSVERPDGSNFTLKIRSTKLEDSAMYFCATKDNNEAFFGQGTRLTVV.

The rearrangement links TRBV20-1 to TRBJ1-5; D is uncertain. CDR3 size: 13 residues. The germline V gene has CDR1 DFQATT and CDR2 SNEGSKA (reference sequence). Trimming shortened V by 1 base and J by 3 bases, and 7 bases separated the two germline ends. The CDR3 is CSARVQYNQPQHF. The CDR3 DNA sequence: TGCAGTGCTAGAGTACAGTACAATCAGCCCCAGCATTTT.

The CDR3 protein is CSARPPPAGGPFGPDTQYF. In DNA form, the CDR3 reads TGCAGTGCTAGACCCCCCCCAGCGGGAGGGCCATTTGGTCCAGATACGCAGTATTTT. The chain uses TRBV20-1 and TRBJ2-3, with TRBD2 matching 10 bases. The germline CDR1 and CDR2 sequences are DFQATT and SNEGSKA (reference sequence). V gave up 2 bases and J gave up 4 bases; unmatched junction bases: 18. The CDR3 spans 19 residues.

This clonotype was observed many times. CDR3 sequence (DNA): TGTGCCACTCGGACAGTAAACGAATTCCAGAGAGCCCAGTACTTC. This gives the protein CATRTVNEFQRAQYF. The chain links TRBV7-8 to TRBJ2-5; D possibly corresponds to TRBD1 (6 bases). Between the trimmed V and J ends, which lost 10 bases and 9 bases, there was a span of 27 bases. This CDR3 is 15 amino acids long. The germline gives CDR1 SGHVS, CDR2 FQNEAQ. The complete variable domain, with remaining parts taken from reference TRBV7-8 and TRBJ2-5, reads GAGVSQSPRYKVAKRGQDVALRCDPISGHVSLFWYQQALGQGPEFLTYFQNEAQLDKSGLPSDRFFAERPEGSVSTLKIQRTQQEDSAVYLCATRTVNEFQRAQYFGPGTRLLVL.

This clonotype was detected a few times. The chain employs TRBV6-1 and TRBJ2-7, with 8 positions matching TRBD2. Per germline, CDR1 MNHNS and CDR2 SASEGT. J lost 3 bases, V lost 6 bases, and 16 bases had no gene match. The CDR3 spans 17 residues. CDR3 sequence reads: CASRGLVVGWGLYEQYF. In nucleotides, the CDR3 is TGTGCCAGCAGGGGACTAGTCGTAGGATGGGGTCTCTACGAGCAGTACTTC.

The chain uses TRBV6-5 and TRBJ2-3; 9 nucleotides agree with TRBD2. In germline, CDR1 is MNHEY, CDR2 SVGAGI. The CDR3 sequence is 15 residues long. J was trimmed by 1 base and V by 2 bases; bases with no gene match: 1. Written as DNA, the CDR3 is TGTGCCAGCAGTTACAAGCGGGGGGGCACAGATACGCAGTATTTT. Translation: CASSYKRGGTDTQYF.

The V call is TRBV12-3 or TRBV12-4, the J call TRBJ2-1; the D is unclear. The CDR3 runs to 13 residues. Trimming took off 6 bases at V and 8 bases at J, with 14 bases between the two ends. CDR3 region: CASSPYLIHEQFF. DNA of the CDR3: TGTGCCAGCAGCCCTTACCTTATTCATGAGCAGTTCTTC.

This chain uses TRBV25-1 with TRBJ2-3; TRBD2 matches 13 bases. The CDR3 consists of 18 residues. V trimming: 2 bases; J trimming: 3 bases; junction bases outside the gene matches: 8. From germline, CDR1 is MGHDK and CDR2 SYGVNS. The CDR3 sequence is CASSERTSGGMRTDTQYF. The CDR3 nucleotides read TGTGCCAGCAGTGAAAGGACTAGCGGGGGAATGAGGACAGATACGCAGTATTTT.